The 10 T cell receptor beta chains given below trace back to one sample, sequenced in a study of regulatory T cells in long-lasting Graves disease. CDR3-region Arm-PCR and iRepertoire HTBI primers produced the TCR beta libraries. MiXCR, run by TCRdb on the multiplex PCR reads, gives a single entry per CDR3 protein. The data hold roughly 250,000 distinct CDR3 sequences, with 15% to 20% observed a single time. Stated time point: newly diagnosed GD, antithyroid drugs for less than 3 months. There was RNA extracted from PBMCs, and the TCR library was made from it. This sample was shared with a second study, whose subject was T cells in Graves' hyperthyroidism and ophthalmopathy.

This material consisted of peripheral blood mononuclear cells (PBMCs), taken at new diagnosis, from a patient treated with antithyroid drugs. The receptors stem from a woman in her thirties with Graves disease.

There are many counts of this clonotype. The CDR3 spells CASRSGTVNTEAFF. The DNA for the CDR3 is TGTGCCAGTAGATCGGGTACAGTGAACACTGAAGCTTTCTTT. The rearrangement uses TRBV19 and TRBJ1-1; D unclear. V was clipped by 6 bases and J by 0 bases, with 11 bases between them. Germline lookup yields CDR1 LNHDA and CDR2 SQIVND (reference sequence). CDR3 size: 14 residues.

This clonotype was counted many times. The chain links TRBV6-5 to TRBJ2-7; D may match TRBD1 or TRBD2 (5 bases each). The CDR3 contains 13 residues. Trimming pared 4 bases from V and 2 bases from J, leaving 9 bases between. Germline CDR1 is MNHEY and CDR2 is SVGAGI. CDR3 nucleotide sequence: TGTGCCAGCAGTTCCGGGACCCCCTACGAGCAGTACTTC. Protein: CASSSGTPYEQYF.

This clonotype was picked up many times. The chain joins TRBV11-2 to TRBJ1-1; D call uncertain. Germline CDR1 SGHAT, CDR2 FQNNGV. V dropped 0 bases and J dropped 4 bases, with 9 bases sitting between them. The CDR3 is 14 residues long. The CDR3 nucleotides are TGTGCCAGCAGCTTAGAAGCGAGCGGCACTGAAGCTTTCTTT. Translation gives CASSLEASGTEAFF.

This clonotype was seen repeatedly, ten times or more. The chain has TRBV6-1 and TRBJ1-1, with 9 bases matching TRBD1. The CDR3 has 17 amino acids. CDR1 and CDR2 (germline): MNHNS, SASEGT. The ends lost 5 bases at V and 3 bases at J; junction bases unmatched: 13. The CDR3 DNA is TGTGCCAGCAGTCCTACCGGGACAGGGTTAGACGACACTGAAGCTTTCTTT. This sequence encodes CASSPTGTGLDDTEAFF.

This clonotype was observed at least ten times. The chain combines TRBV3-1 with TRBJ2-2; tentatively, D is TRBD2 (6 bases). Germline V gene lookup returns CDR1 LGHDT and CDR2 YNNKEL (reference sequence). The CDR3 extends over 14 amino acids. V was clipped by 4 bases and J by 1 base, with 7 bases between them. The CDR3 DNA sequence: TGTGCCAGCAGCCCAGCGGGGAACACCGGGGAGCTGTTTTTT. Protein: CASSPAGNTGELFF.

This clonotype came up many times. CDR3 DNA sequence: TGCGCCAGCAGATCCAGGGCAGAAGGCTACACCTTC. Protein product: CASRSRAEGYTF. The V gene is TRBV4-1, the J gene TRBJ1-2, with D possibly TRBD1 on 5 matching bases. In germline, CDR1 is MGHRA, CDR2 YSYEKL. CDR3 length: 12 amino acids. The V end lost 6 bases, the J end lost 8 bases, and 13 bases lay between the germline ends.

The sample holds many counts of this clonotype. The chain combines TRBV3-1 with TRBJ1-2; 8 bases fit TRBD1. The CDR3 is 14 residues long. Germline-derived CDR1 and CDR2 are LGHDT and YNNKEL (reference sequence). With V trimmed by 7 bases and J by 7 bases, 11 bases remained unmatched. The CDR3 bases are TGTGCCAGCAACGCTCAGGGGGCTTTGGGTGGCTACACCTTC. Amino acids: CASNAQGALGGYTF.

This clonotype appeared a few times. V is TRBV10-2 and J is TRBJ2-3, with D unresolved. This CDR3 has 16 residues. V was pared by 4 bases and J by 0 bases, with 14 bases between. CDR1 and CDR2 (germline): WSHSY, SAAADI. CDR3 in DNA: TGCGCCAGCAGTGCCGTTCCCCCGTTGAGCACAGATACGCAGTATTTT. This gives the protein CASSAVPPLSTDTQYF.

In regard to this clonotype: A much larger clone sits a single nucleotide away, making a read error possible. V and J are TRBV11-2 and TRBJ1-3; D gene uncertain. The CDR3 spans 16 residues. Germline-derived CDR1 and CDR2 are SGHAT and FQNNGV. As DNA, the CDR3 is TGTACCAGCAGCGCCACTCTGCGGAGCTCTGGAAACACCATATATTTT. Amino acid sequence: CTSSATLRSSGNTIYF.

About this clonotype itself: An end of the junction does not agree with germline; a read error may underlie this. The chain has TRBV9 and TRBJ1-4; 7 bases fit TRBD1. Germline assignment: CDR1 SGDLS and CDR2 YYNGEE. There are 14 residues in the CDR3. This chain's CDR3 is CASSVTGTSEKLFF. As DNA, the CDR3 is TGTGCCAGCAGCGTGACAGGGACTAGTGAAAAACTGTTTTTT.